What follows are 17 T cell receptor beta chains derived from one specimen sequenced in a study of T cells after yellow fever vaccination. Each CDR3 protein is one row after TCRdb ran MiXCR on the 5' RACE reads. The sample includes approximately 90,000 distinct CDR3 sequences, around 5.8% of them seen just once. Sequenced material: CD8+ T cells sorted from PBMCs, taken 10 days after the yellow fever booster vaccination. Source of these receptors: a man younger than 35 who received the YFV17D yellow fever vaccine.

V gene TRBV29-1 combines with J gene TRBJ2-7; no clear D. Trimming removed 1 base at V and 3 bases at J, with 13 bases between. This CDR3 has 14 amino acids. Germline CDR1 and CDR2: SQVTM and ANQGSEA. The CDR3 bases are TGCAGCGTTGAAGTTGGGTCTTGGGGCTACGAGCAGTACTTC. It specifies CSVEVGSWGYEQYF.

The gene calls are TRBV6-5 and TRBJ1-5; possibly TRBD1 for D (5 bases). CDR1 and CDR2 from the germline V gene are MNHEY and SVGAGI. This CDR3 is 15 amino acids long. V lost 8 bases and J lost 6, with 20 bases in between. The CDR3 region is CASSLGGAPLQPQHF. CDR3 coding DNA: TGTGCCAGCTCTTTGGGAGGGGCCCCCCTTCAGCCCCAGCATTTT.

The CDR3 is CAWCALSRGKGYEQYF. DNA of the CDR3: TGTGCCTGGTGTGCCCTTTCCAGGGGCAAGGGCTACGAGCAGTACTTC. This rearrangement joins TRBV30 to TRBJ2-7; tentative D call: TRBD1 (6 bases). CDR3 length equals 16 residues. From germline, CDR1 is GTSNPN and CDR2 SVGIG (reference sequence). The ends were cut back, 5 bases at V and 3 bases at J, with 23 bases in the middle.

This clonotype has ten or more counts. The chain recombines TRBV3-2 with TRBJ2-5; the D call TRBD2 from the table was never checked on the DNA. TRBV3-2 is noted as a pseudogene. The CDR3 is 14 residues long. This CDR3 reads CASSFRGGQETQYF. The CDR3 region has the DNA TGTGCCAGCAGCTTCCGGGGGGGACAAGAGACCCAGTACTTC.

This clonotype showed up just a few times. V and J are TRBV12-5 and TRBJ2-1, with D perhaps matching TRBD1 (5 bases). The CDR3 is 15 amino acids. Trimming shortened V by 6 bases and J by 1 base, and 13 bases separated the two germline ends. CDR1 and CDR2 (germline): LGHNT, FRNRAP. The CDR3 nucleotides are TGTGCTAGTGGCCCCGGCAGGGATTCCTACAATGAGCAGTTCTTC. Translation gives CASGPGRDSYNEQFF.

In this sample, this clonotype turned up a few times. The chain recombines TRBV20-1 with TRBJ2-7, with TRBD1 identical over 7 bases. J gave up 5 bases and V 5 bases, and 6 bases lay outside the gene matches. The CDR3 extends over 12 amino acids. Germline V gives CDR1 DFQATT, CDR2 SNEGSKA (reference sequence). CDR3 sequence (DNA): TGCAGTGCTTGGGTACAGGGGCACGAGCAGTACGTC. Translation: CSAWVQGHEQYV.

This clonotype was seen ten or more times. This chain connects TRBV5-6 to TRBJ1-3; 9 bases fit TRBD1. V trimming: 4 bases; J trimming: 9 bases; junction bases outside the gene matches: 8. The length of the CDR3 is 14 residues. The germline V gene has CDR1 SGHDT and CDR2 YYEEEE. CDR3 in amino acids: CASSGSDRGGTIYF. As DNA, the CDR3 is TGTGCCAGCAGCGGAAGCGACAGGGGGGGCACCATATATTTT.

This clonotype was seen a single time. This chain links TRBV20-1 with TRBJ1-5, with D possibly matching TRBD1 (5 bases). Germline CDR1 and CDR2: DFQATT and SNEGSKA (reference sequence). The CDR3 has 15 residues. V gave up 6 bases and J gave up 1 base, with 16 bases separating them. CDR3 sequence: CSALPQGSSNQPQHF. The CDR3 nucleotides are TGCAGTGCCCTCCCCCAGGGAAGCAGCAATCAGCCCCAGCATTTT.

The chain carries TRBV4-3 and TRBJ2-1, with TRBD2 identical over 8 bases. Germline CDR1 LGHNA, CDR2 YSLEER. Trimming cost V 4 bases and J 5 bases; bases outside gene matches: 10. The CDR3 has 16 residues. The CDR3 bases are TGCGCCAGCAGCCCCCAATCCGCGGGGGGTCACAATGAGCAGTTCTTC. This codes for CASSPQSAGGHNEQFF.

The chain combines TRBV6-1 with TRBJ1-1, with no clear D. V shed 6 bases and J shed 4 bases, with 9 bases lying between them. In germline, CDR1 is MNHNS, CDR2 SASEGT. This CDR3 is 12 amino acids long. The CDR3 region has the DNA TGTGCCAGCAGCCAGCGGGGCACTGAAGCTTTCTTT. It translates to CASSQRGTEAFF.

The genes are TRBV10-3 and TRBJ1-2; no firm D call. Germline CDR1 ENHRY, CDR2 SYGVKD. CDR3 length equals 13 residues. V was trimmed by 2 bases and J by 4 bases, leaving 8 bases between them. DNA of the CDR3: TGTGCCATCAGTGAGAGAACGGTCTATGGCTACACCTTC. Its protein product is CAISERTVYGYTF.

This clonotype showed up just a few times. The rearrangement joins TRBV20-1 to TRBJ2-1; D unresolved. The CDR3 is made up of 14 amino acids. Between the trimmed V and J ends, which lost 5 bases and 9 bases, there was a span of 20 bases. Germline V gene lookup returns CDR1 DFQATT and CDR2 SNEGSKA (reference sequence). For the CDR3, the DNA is TGCAGTGCTCAGAAACCGCCTGGCTCCGGTGAGCAGTTCTTC. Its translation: CSAQKPPGSGEQFF.

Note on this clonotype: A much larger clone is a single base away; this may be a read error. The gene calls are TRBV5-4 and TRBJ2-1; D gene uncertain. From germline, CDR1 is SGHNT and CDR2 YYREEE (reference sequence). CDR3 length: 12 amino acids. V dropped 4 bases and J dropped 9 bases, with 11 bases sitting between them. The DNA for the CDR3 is TGTGCCAGCAGCGACGAGATTGTTGAGCAGTTCTTC. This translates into CASSDEIVEQFF.

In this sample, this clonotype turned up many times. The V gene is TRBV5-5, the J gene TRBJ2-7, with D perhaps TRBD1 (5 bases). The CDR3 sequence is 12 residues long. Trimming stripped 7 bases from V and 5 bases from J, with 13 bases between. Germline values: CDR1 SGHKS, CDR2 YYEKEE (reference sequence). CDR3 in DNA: TGTGCCAGCGGCAGGGCCCCTCACGAGCAGTACGTC. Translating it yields CASGRAPHEQYV.

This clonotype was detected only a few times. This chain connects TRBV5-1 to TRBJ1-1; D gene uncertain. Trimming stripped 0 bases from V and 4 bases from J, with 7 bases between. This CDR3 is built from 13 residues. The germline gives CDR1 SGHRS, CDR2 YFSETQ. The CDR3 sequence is CASSLGMPTEAFF. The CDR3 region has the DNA TGCGCCAGCAGCTTGGGCATGCCCACTGAAGCTTTCTTT. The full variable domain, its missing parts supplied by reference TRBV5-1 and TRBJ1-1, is KAGVTQTPRYLIKTRGQQVTLSCSPISGHRSVSWYQQTPGQGLQFLFEYFSETQRNKGNFPGRFSGRQFSNSRSEMNVSTLELGDSALYLCASSLGMPTEAFFGQGTRLTVV.

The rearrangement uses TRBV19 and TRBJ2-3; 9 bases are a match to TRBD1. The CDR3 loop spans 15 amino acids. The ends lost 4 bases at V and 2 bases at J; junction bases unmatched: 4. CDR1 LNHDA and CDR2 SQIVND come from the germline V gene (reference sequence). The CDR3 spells CASSTGTGHTDTQYF. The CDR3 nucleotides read TGTGCCAGTAGTACCGGGACAGGGCACACAGATACGCAGTATTTT.

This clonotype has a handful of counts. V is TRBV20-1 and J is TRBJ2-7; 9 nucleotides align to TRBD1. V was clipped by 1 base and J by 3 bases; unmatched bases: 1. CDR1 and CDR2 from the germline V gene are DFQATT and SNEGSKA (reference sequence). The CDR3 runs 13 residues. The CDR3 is CSARGDRDYEQYV. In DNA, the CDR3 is TGCAGTGCTAGAGGGGACAGGGACTACGAGCAGTACGTC.